This TCR beta chain comes out of a study of T cell repertoires in cytomegalovirus infection. Study-wide background: Indications came from public TCR beta signatures; they pointed to CMV infection and to a matching HLA type.

Via MiXCR, TCRdb re-called the reads, giving one row per CDR3 protein. The data show 160,000 or so distinct CDR3 sequences, roughly 20% seen once. The ends lost 1 base at V and 2 bases at J; junction bases unmatched: 1. The V gene's germline CDR1 is SGHTA and CDR2 FQGNSA. The CDR3 is 15 amino acids. Many counts were recorded for this clonotype. Its antigen is undetermined. Sequences were derived from CD8+ T cells from cultured PBMCs, sampled from culture after CMV antigen stimulation. The rearrangement joins TRBV7-2 to TRBJ2-3, with 9 nucleotides matching TRBD2. The clonotype originates from a human donor in good health (CMV status not recorded). Some clones in this sample may be carry-over from other donors' samples. The CDR3 bases are TGTGCCAGCAGCTTAGGGACTAGCGACACAGATACGCAGTATTTT. Translating gives CASSLGTSDTDTQYF.